This T cell receptor (beta chain) is drawn from a study of control samples from healthy donors and cancer patients. Repertoires were generated with immunoSEQ multiplex PCR, while TCRdb's copy carries only in-frame clones and drops some. The sample includes around 30,000 clones, 94% of them seen just once. Material for sequencing was blood. The sequence came from a man aged 60 to 75 in good health.

The CDR3 DNA is TGCGCCAGCAGCTTGCGTCAAGGGGCTAACTATGGCTACACCTTC. Translating it yields CASSLRQGANYGYTF. The V and J genes are TRBV5-1 and TRBJ1-2, with D possibly TRBD1 on 5 matching bases. This CDR3 comprises 15 residues. CDR1 and CDR2 from the germline V gene are SGHRS and YFSETQ. Trimming left V 1 base short and J 0 bases short, with 10 bases between.